What follows are 11 T cell receptor beta chains derived from one specimen sequenced in a study of blood T cell repertoires in COVID-19. The repertoire was sequenced with immunoSEQ multiplex PCR; TCRdb's copy has only in-frame clones and lacks some. The table has 65,000 or so clones, 72% seen once. The sequenced sample was PBMCs or T cells enriched from blood (not recorded which). Receptor source: a woman aged 60-75 years who had been exposed to COVID-19.

This clone was detected a few times. The chain uses TRBV20-1 and TRBJ2-7; D uncertain. V lost 3 bases and J 1 base, leaving 4 bases between the germline ends. The CDR3 consists of 11 residues. The V gene's germline CDR1 is DFQATT and CDR2 SNEGSKA (reference sequence). The CDR3 region is CSASRSYEQYF. DNA of the CDR3: TGCAGTGCTAGCCGGTCCTACGAGCAGTACTTC.

This sequence joins TRBV15 and TRBJ1-4; a weak D match, TRBD1 (6 bases). V lost 1 base and J 8 bases, leaving 8 bases between the germline ends. Germline CDR1 and CDR2: LNHNV and YYDKDF (reference sequence). This CDR3 has 13 amino acids. CDR3 protein: CATSRATGEKLFF. The CDR3 DNA reads as TGTGCCACCAGCAGAGCAACAGGGGAAAAACTGTTTTTT.

This clone was found many times. This rearrangement joins TRBV5-1 to TRBJ1-1; D not resolved. Per germline, CDR1 SGHRS and CDR2 YFSETQ. This CDR3 region has 14 residues. V lost 0 bases and J 7 bases, leaving 13 bases between the germline ends. The CDR3 DNA sequence: TGCGCCAGCAGCTTGGACATATCCACAAATGAAGCTTTCTTT. Protein: CASSLDISTNEAFF.

The chain has TRBV12-3 or TRBV12-4 and TRBJ2-1; D uncertain. Between the trimmed V and J ends, which lost 3 bases and 7 bases, there was a span of 10 bases. The CDR3 extends over 13 amino acids. The CDR3 nucleotides are TGTGCCAGCAGTTTCCCCCTAGGTAATGAGCAGTTCTTC. As protein: CASSFPLGNEQFF.

The table lists this clone with a few counts. The chain links TRBV19 to TRBJ2-1; 9 nucleotides line up with TRBD2. The junction had 4 bases not matched to a gene; V was cut back by 8 bases and J by 2 bases. The CDR3 extends over 14 amino acids. CDR1 is LNHDA, CDR2 SQIVND, per germline (reference sequence). CDR3 amino acids: CASQAGGTYNEQFF. The CDR3 region has the DNA TGTGCCAGTCAAGCGGGGGGAACCTACAATGAGCAGTTCTTC.

The V gene is TRBV11-2, the J gene TRBJ1-1; D ambiguous. Germline CDR1 is SGHAT and CDR2 is FQNNGV. V gave up 6 bases and J gave up 1 base, with 9 bases separating them. CDR3 size: 13 residues. The CDR3 DNA reads as TGTGCCAGCAGTCTTGGGAGGAACACTGAAGCTTTCTTT. It is translated as CASSLGRNTEAFF.

The V call is TRBV18, the J call TRBJ2-1; D not certain. Germline CDR1 and CDR2: KGHSH and LQKENI. Trimming removed 0 bases from V and 1 base from J, with 7 bases in between. The length of the CDR3 is 15 residues. The CDR3 loop reads CASSPPSVSYNEQFF. Here the CDR3 DNA reads TGTGCCAGCTCACCACCCTCGGTTTCCTACAATGAGCAGTTCTTC.

CDR3 residues: CASSNRARSDTQYF. The CDR3 nucleotides are TGTGCCAGTAGTAACAGGGCGCGGTCAGATACGCAGTATTTT. This sequence joins TRBV19 and TRBJ2-3; tentatively, D is TRBD1 (6 bases). Trimming left V 4 bases short and J 4 bases short, with 12 bases between. Germline-derived CDR1 and CDR2 are LNHDA and SQIVND (reference sequence). CDR3 length: 14 amino acids.

This chain connects TRBV5-6 to TRBJ2-7; 9 positions agree with TRBD1. Unmatched junction bases numbered 13, after V lost 4 bases and J lost 2 bases. The CDR3 loop spans 17 amino acids. Germline V gene lookup returns CDR1 SGHDT and CDR2 YYEEEE. CDR3: CASSDRDRVASPYEQYF. CDR3 coding DNA: TGTGCCAGCAGCGACCGGGACAGGGTTGCCTCCCCCTACGAGCAGTACTTC. Combining the CDR3 with reference TRBV5-6 and TRBJ2-7 gives the whole variable domain DAGVTQSPTHLIKTRGQQVTLRCSPKSGHDTVSWYQQALGQGPQFIFQYYEEEERQRGNFPDRFSGHQFPNYSSELNVNALLLGDSALYLCASSDRDRVASPYEQYFGPGTRLTVT.

J is TRBJ1-5 and V is TRBV28; 9 nucleotides match TRBD1. The CDR3 has 15 amino acids. V was pared by 2 bases and J by 6 bases, with 5 bases of the junction left unmatched. Germline values: CDR1 MDHEN, CDR2 SYDVKM. For the CDR3, the DNA is TGTGCCAGCAGTTTAAGGGGACAGGGCGGTCAGCCCCAGCATTTT. Translating it yields CASSLRGQGGQPQHF.

This chain links TRBV19 with TRBJ2-3, with D maybe TRBD2 (5 bases). The CDR3 length is 13 residues. CDR1 and CDR2 from the germline V gene are LNHDA and SQIVND (reference sequence). The ends were cut back, 10 bases at V and 1 base at J, with 12 bases in the middle. CDR3 bases: TGTGCCACCGGGATTACCGGCACAGATACGCAGTATTTT. It is translated as CATGITGTDTQYF.